Here is one T cell receptor beta chain with its context. Its antigen remains unknown. Blood was collected, around 2.7 ml per donor. Making cDNA involved eight separate reactions per sample. TCRdb re-called the 5' RACE reads and catalogs CDR3 proteins one per entry, DNA excluded. The sample totals about 160,000 distinct CDR3 sequences; its top ten clones hold 2.4%. The data were taken from a study of monozygotic twins with inflammatory bowel disease. Study-level points and caveats: Different subtypes (of T cells) could not be told apart from one another.

Sequenced material: blood. This sequence was found in a human donor with ulcerative colitis or Crohn's disease, or a healthy co-twin of an affected twin (not recorded which).

The CDR3 here is CASSIAGTGRNEQFF. The gene calls are TRBV7-9 and TRBJ2-1; the D call of TRBD1 rests on TCRdb alone, since no DNA is present to check it. The CDR3 spans 15 residues. Germline V gives CDR1 SEHNR, CDR2 FQNEAQ (reference sequence).